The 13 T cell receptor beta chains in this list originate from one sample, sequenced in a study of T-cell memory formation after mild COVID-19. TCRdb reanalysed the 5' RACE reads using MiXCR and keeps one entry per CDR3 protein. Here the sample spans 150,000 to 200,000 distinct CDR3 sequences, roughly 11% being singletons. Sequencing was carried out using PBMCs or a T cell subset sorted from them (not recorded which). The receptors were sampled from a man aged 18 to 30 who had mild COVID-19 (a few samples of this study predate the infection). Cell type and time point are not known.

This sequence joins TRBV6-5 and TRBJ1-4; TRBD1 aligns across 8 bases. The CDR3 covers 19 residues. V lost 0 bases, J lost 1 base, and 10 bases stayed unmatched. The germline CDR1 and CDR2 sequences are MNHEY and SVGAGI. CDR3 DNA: TGTGCCAGCAGTTACTCGAAAAGTATACAGGGGGGAACTAATGAAAAACTGTTTTTT. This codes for CASSYSKSIQGGTNEKLFF.

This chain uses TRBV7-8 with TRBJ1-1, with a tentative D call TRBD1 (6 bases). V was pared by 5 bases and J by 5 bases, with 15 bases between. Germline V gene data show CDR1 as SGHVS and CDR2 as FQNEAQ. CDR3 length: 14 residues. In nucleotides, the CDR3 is TGTGCCAGCAGCCCGTGGGGGCAGGAAACTGAAGCTTTCTTT. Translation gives CASSPWGQETEAFF.

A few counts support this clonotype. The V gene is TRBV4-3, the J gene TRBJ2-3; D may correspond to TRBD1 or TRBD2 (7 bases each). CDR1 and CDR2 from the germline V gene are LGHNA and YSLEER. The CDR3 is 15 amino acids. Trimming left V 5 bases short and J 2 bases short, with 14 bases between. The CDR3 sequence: CASSYQGGDTDTQYF. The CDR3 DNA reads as TGCGCCAGCAGCTATCAGGGGGGGGACACAGATACGCAGTATTTT.

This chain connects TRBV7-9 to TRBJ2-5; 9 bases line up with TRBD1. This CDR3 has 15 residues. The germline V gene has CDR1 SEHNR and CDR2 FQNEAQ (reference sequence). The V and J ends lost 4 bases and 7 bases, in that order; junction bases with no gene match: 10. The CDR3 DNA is TGTGCCAGCAGCTCCCGGGACAGGGATTCAGGGACCCAGTACTTC. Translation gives CASSSRDRDSGTQYF.

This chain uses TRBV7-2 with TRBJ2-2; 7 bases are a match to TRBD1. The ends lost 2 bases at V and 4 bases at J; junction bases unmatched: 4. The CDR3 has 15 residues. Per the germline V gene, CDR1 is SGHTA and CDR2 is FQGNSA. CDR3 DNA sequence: TGTGCCAGCAGCTTACAGACAGGGCGCACCGGGGAGCTGTTTTTT. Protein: CASSLQTGRTGELFF.

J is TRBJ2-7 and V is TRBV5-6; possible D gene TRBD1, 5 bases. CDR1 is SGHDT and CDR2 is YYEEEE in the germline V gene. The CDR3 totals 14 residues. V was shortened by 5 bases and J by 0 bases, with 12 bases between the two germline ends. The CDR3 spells CASSRQGSSYEQYV. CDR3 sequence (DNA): TGTGCCAGCAGTAGGCAGGGAAGCTCCTACGAGCAGTACGTC.

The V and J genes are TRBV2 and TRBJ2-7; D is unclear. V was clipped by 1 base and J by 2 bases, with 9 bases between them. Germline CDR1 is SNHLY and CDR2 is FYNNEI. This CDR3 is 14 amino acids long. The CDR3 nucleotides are TGTGCCAGCAGTGAAGGGCAGGAAACCTACGAGCAGTACTTC. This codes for CASSEGQETYEQYF.

In DNA, the CDR3 is TGTGCCAGCTCACCTCTGACAGGCATGGGTGAAGCTTTCTTT. This translates into CASSPLTGMGEAFF. J is TRBJ1-1 and V is TRBV18; tentatively, D is TRBD1 (6 bases). CDR3 length: 14 residues. Germline CDR1 KGHSH, CDR2 LQKENI. Trimming took 3 bases from V and 7 from J, leaving 15 bases between them.

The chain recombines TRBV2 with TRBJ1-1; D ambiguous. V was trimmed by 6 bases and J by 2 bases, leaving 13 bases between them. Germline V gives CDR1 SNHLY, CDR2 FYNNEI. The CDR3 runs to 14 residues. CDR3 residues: CASRAPGDNTEAFF. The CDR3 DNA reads TGTGCCAGCAGGGCTCCAGGAGACAACACTGAAGCTTTCTTT.

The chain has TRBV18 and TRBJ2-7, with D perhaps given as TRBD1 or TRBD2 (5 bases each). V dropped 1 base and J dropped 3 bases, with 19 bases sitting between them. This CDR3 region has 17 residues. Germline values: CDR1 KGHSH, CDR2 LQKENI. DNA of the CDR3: TGTGCCAGCTCACCACAGGGAACTCCGGGACCGAGCTACGAGCAGTACTTC. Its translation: CASSPQGTPGPSYEQYF.

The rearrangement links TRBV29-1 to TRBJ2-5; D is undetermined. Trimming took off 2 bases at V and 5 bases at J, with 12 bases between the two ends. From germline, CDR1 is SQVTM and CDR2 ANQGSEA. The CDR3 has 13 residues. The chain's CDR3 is CSVEPYQGETQYF. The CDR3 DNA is TGCAGCGTTGAACCATACCAAGGGGAGACCCAGTACTTC.

The CDR3 spells CASTLERGGYTF. In DNA, the CDR3 is TGTGCCAGCACACTCGAAAGAGGGGGCTACACCTTC. The J gene is TRBJ1-2, the V gene TRBV12-3 or TRBV12-4; D is uncertain. The CDR3 sequence is 12 residues long. V was clipped by 7 bases and J by 8 bases, with 14 bases between them.

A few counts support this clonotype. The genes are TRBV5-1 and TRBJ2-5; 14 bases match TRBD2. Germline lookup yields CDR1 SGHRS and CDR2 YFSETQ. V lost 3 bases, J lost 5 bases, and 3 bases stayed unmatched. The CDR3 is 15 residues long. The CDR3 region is CASSYGTSGGETQYF. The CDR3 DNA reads TGCGCCAGCAGCTACGGGACTAGCGGGGGCGAGACCCAGTACTTC.